These 16 T cell receptor beta chains share one sample of origin, sequenced in a study of cytomegalovirus exposure and HLA in healthy donors. Vbeta (60) and Jbeta (13) primers were used in the PCR. Some clones are missing from TCRdb's copy, which holds only in-frame ones; the method was immunoSEQ multiplex PCR. In the table there are about 180,000 clones, about four fifths of which are singletons. What was sequenced was PBMCs. The receptors derive from a woman younger than 45 in good health and CMV-seronegative.

This clone was detected a few times. The chain is built from TRBV4-1 and TRBJ2-7; D ambiguous. V shed 1 base and J shed 3 bases, with 4 bases lying between them. The CDR3 sequence is 12 residues long. CDR1 and CDR2 from the germline V gene are MGHRA and YSYEKL. Here the CDR3 reads CASSQGGYEQYF. Here the CDR3 DNA reads TGCGCCAGCAGCCAAGGCGGCTACGAGCAGTACTTC.

Turning to this clone: This sample includes further DNA sequences coding for the same CDR3. The chain recombines TRBV6-5 with TRBJ1-3; the D gene is possibly TRBD1 (6 bases). Germline V CDR1 and CDR2: MNHEY, SVGAGI. This CDR3 spans 15 amino acids. V was cut by 0 bases and J by 4 bases, with 10 bases left in between. This CDR3 is CASSYSGGAGNTIYF. CDR3 nucleotide sequence: TGTGCCAGCAGTTACTCTGGGGGGGCGGGAAACACCATATATTTT.

The chain joins TRBV9 to TRBJ2-5; 12 nucleotides agree with TRBD2. Trimming at V came to 3 bases and at J to 0 bases, leaving 3 bases not matched to a gene. The CDR3 is made up of 16 amino acids. The V gene's germline CDR1 is SGDLS and CDR2 YYNGEE. CDR3 nucleotide sequence: TGTGCCAGCAGCGATGGACTAGCGGGGAACCAAGAGACCCAGTACTTC. Amino acids: CASSDGLAGNQETQYF.

This clone was observed once. The chain couples TRBV10-1 to TRBJ2-7, with D hard to call. This CDR3 contains 15 residues. Between the trimmed V and J ends, which lost 3 bases and 0 bases, there was a span of 12 bases. From germline, CDR1 is WNHNN and CDR2 SYGVQD (reference sequence). The CDR3 coding sequence is TGCGCCAGCAGTGAAGGAGTATTGAGCTCCTACGAGCAGTACTTC. As protein: CASSEGVLSSYEQYF.

This chain uses TRBV6-1 with TRBJ2-7, with D possibly being TRBD1 (6 bases). V shed 5 bases and J shed 3 bases, with 17 bases lying between them. Germline lookup yields CDR1 MNHNS and CDR2 SASEGT. This CDR3 contains 15 residues. The CDR3 DNA follows: TGTGCCAGCAGTTTTTACTCCGGGACAAACTACGAGCAGTACTTC. Its protein is CASSFYSGTNYEQYF.

This clone has only one observation. The chain combines TRBV25-1 with TRBJ1-1; TRBD1 might be the D (5 bases). Trimming took off 6 bases at V and 6 bases at J, with 20 bases between the two ends. Per germline, CDR1 MGHDK and CDR2 SYGVNS. The CDR3 totals 15 residues. CDR3 protein: CASRERRGQAAEAFF. The CDR3 nucleotides are TGTGCCAGCAGGGAGAGGAGGGGCCAAGCCGCTGAAGCTTTCTTT. The complete variable domain, with remaining parts taken from reference TRBV25-1 and TRBJ1-1, reads EADIYQTPRYLVIGTGKKITLECSQTMGHDKMYWYQQDPGMELHLIHYSYGVNSTEKGDLSSESTVSRIRTEHFPLTLESARPSHTSQYLCASRERRGQAAEAFFGQGTRLTVV.

The J gene is TRBJ2-5, the V gene TRBV19; D may be TRBD1 (7 bases). Germline V CDR1 and CDR2: LNHDA, SQIVND (reference sequence). V lost 5 bases, J lost 5 bases, and 21 bases lay in between. This CDR3 region has 16 residues. For the CDR3, the DNA is TGTGCCAGTAGTTCTATCGCAGGGGGGCTTCGGGAGACCCAGTACTTC. It encodes CASSSIAGGLRETQYF.

The J gene is TRBJ2-7, the V gene TRBV19, with D perhaps matching TRBD1 (6 bases). CDR3 length: 14 amino acids. V was trimmed by 5 bases and J by 5 bases, leaving 16 bases between them. Germline-derived CDR1 and CDR2 are LNHDA and SQIVND (reference sequence). The CDR3 nucleotides are TGTGCCAGTAGTCCCGGCTGGGGGCTGCACGAGCAGTACTTC. Translated: CASSPGWGLHEQYF.

The gene calls are TRBV2 and TRBJ1-5; 11 bases align to TRBD1. The germline V gene has CDR1 SNHLY and CDR2 FYNNEI. This CDR3 is 16 amino acids long. V gave up 6 bases and J gave up 6 bases; unmatched junction bases: 10. In DNA form, the CDR3 reads TGTGCCAGCAGCACGGACAGGGGGCTCCCGATTCAGCCCCAGCATTTT. Its translation: CASSTDRGLPIQPQHF.

The rearrangement links TRBV15 to TRBJ2-2; a weak D match, TRBD1 (5 bases). Per germline, CDR1 LNHNV and CDR2 YYDKDF (reference sequence). This CDR3 region has 16 residues. The V and J ends lost 0 bases and 7 bases respectively, with 15 bases between them. CDR3 in DNA: TGTGCCACCAGCAGAGATAGGGCAGGGTCGGACGGGGAGCTGTTTTTT. It encodes CATSRDRAGSDGELFF.

This rearrangement joins TRBV2 to TRBJ2-2; D may be TRBD1 (5 bases). Germline lookup yields CDR1 SNHLY and CDR2 FYNNEI. This CDR3 has 14 residues. V lost 10 bases and J 3 bases, leaving 15 bases between the germline ends. The CDR3 DNA reads TGTGCCACCCAAAGGGGTGCGGACACCGGGGAGCTGTTTTTT. It is translated as CATQRGADTGELFF. Drawing the rest from reference TRBV2 and TRBJ2-2, the complete variable domain is EPEVTQTPSHQVTQMGQEVILRCVPISNHLYFYWYRQILGQKVEFLVSFYNNEISEKSEIFDDQFSVERPDGSNFTLKIRSTKLEDSAMYFCATQRGADTGELFFGEGSRLTVL.

A single count supports this clone. This sequence joins TRBV13 and TRBJ2-7, with D maybe TRBD2 (6 bases). This CDR3 has 17 residues. V was pared by 5 bases and J by 3 bases, with 23 bases between. CDR1 PRHDT and CDR2 FYEKMQ come from the germline V gene (reference sequence). The CDR3 reads CASSPNPRGGVHYEQYF. The CDR3 coding sequence is TGTGCCAGCAGCCCTAACCCCCGTGGCGGGGTACACTACGAGCAGTACTTC.

The V call is TRBV7-3, the J call TRBJ2-7, with D possibly matching TRBD1 (6 bases). V was cut by 6 bases and J by 4 bases, with 16 bases left in between. CDR1 is SGHTA, CDR2 FQGTGA, per germline. The CDR3 loop spans 14 amino acids. The CDR3 region is CASSLFAGAYEQYF. CDR3 nucleotide sequence: TGTGCCAGCAGTCTCTTTGCAGGGGCGTACGAGCAGTACTTC.

The chain recombines TRBV5-4 with TRBJ1-2; D not certain. The V end was cut by 3 bases, the J end by 7 bases, with 10 bases between. Germline lookup yields CDR1 SGHNT and CDR2 YYREEE (reference sequence). The CDR3 length is 12 residues. CDR3 residues: CASSSMTTGYTF. As DNA, the CDR3 is TGTGCCAGCAGCTCAATGACAACTGGCTACACCTTC.

This chain connects TRBV4-3 to TRBJ1-2, with TRBD1 as a possible D gene (5 bases). The V end was cut by 4 bases, the J end by 7 bases, with 25 bases between. Germline V gene data show CDR1 as LGHNA and CDR2 as YSLEER. The CDR3 consists of 17 residues. CDR3 sequence (DNA): TGCGCCAGCAGCCGACGAGGTGGGGCCTCCGGACCCACTGGCTACACCTTC. Its translation is CASSRRGGASGPTGYTF.

The chain is built from TRBV6-1 and TRBJ1-1, with D possibly matching TRBD1 (6 bases). V was shortened by 2 bases and J by 1 base, with 11 bases between the two germline ends. The CDR3 extends over 15 amino acids. The germline gives CDR1 MNHNS, CDR2 SASEGT. Written as DNA, the CDR3 is TGTGCCAGCAGTGAACTAGGACAGAAGAACACTGAAGCTTTCTTT. It yields the protein CASSELGQKNTEAFF.